The 17 T cell receptor beta chains below come from one sample, sequenced in a study of OX40 agonist ivuxolimab in advanced cancers. Data came from immunoSEQ multiplex PCR; TCRdb stores just in-frame clones and leaves some out. The table shows just under 65,000 clones, with 91% occurring only once. Specimen: CD4+ or CD8+ T cells sorted from blood, collected in a trial of the OX40 agonist ivuxolimab. These receptors all stem from an adult with an advanced solid tumor such as melanoma, head and neck, liver or kidney cancer.

This chain joins TRBV5-6 and TRBJ2-1; D gene ambiguous. Germline assignment: CDR1 SGHDT and CDR2 YYEEEE. The CDR3 consists of 15 residues. The V gene lost 6 bases and the J gene lost 4 bases, with 17 bases spanning the gap. The CDR3 DNA sequence: TGTGCCAGCATCTCTAGACTCGAGCCGTACAATGAGCAGTTCTTC. This codes for CASISRLEPYNEQFF.

The chain employs TRBV5-1 and TRBJ2-5, with a weak D call TRBD2 (5 bases). The J call is in doubt because the DNA end fits TRBJ2-7 better. Looked up from germline, CDR1 is SGHRS and CDR2 is YFSETQ. The length of the CDR3 is 12 residues. The CDR3: CASSREGGEQYF. Written as DNA, the CDR3 is TGCGCCAGCAGTCGTGAAGGAGGCGAGCAGTACTTC.

This chain connects TRBV28 to TRBJ2-1; 8 bases align to TRBD2. CDR1 is MDHEN, CDR2 SYDVKM, per germline. There are 14 residues in the CDR3. J was trimmed by 8 bases and V by 3 bases; bases with no gene match: 6. CDR3: CASSLGGRLYEQFF. CDR3 sequence (DNA): TGTGCCAGCAGTTTGGGCGGGAGGTTGTATGAGCAGTTCTTC. Full variable domain (missing parts from reference TRBV28 and TRBJ2-1): DVKVTQSSRYLVKRTGEKVFLECVQDMDHENMFWYRQDPGLGLRLIYFSYDVKMKEKGDIPEGYSVSREKKERFSLILESASTNQTSMYLCASSLGGRLYEQFFGPGTRLTVL.

V gene TRBV5-1 combines with J gene TRBJ2-5; 7 bases match TRBD1. The germline V gene has CDR1 SGHRS and CDR2 YFSETQ. V lost 2 bases, J lost 3 bases, and 4 bases stayed unmatched. This CDR3 has 14 residues. CDR3 sequence: CASSFRDSKETQYF. The CDR3 coding sequence is TGCGCCAGCAGCTTCCGGGACAGCAAAGAGACCCAGTACTTC.

The gene calls are TRBV5-1 and TRBJ1-3; D is perhaps TRBD1 (6 bases). V was clipped by 0 bases and J by 4 bases, with 8 bases between them. The CDR3 runs 14 residues. Germline CDR1 is SGHRS and CDR2 is YFSETQ. The CDR3 DNA reads as TGCGCCAGCAGCTTGGCGGACAGCGGAAACACCATATATTTT. Its protein is CASSLADSGNTIYF.

The J gene is TRBJ2-6, the V gene TRBV12-5, with D possibly being TRBD1 (5 bases). The CDR3 spans 15 residues. Trimming pared 6 bases from V and 0 bases from J, leaving 9 bases between. Germline V gives CDR1 LGHNT, CDR2 FRNRAP. CDR3 sequence: CASGVRDSGANVLTF. The CDR3 coding sequence is TGTGCTAGTGGCGTCAGGGACTCTGGGGCCAACGTCCTGACTTTC.

The chain uses TRBV5-1 and TRBJ1-1; D might be TRBD1 (5 bases). Trimming shortened V by 4 bases and J by 1 base, and 11 bases separated the two germline ends. CDR1 and CDR2 from the germline V gene are SGHRS and YFSETQ. The CDR3 totals 14 residues. The CDR3 coding sequence is TGCGCCAGCAGCCCGGGACTGCCGAACACTGAAGCTTTCTTT. Its protein product is CASSPGLPNTEAFF.

The chain couples TRBV25-1 to TRBJ1-4, with D possibly being TRBD1 (5 bases). Per germline, CDR1 MGHDK and CDR2 SYGVNS. V was shortened by 4 bases and J by 6 bases, with 9 bases between the two germline ends. The CDR3 runs 13 residues. The CDR3 DNA follows: TGTGCCAGCAGTGGAGGGGTGGATGAAAAACTGTTTTTT. It specifies CASSGGVDEKLFF.

The chain combines TRBV29-1 with TRBJ2-1; 9 bases align to TRBD1. The CDR3 covers 11 residues. The V and J ends lost 8 bases and 9 bases, in that order; junction bases with no gene match: 5. CDR1 SQVTM and CDR2 ANQGSEA come from the germline V gene. The CDR3 region is CSLDRGSEQFF. The CDR3 DNA is TGCAGCTTGGACAGGGGAAGTGAGCAGTTCTTC.

This clone is a singleton in its sample. The chain couples TRBV28 to TRBJ1-5; a possible D gene is TRBD1 (5 bases). Germline CDR1 and CDR2: MDHEN and SYDVKM. The V gene lost 8 bases and the J gene lost 4 bases, with 15 bases spanning the gap. The CDR3 length is 14 residues. This CDR3 is CASLTRGGNQPQHF. The DNA of the CDR3 is TGTGCCAGCCTCACTAGGGGTGGGAATCAGCCCCAGCATTTT.

The rearrangement uses TRBV7-8 and TRBJ1-2, with TRBD1 as a possible D gene (6 bases). The CDR3 consists of 12 residues. The V end lost 4 bases, the J end lost 7 bases, and 10 bases lay between the germline ends. Germline CDR1 is SGHVS and CDR2 is FQNEAQ. The CDR3: CASSYQGTGYTF. CDR3 coding DNA: TGTGCCAGCAGCTACCAGGGGACTGGCTACACCTTC.

V gene TRBV27 combines with J gene TRBJ2-7, with D tentatively TRBD1 or TRBD2 (6 bases each). The ends were cut back, 5 bases at V and 6 bases at J, with 17 bases in the middle. The CDR3 extends over 14 amino acids. Germline assignment: CDR1 MNHEY and CDR2 SMNVEV (reference sequence). The CDR3 DNA sequence: TGTGCCAGCAGTCGTACCACCGGGGGCCTCGAGCAGTACTTC. Residues: CASSRTTGGLEQYF.

V is TRBV6-4 and J is TRBJ2-1; 14 nucleotides agree with TRBD2. V trimming: 6 bases; J trimming: 8 bases; junction bases outside the gene matches: 9. The germline V gene has CDR1 MRHNA and CDR2 SNTAGT. This CDR3 has 16 amino acids. The CDR3 DNA reads as TGTGCCAGCAGCCAGACTAGCGGGAGGGCCCTCGATGAGCAGTTCTTC. Its translation is CASSQTSGRALDEQFF.

The rearrangement uses TRBV5-4 and TRBJ2-1; perhaps D is TRBD1 or TRBD2 (5 bases each). V dropped 3 bases and J dropped 10 bases, with 8 bases sitting between them. The germline V gene encodes CDR1 SGHNT and CDR2 YYREEE (reference sequence). The CDR3 has 11 amino acids. The CDR3 protein is CASSYGTEQFF. The CDR3 DNA reads as TGTGCCAGCAGCTACGGGACCGAGCAGTTCTTC.

The CDR3 bases are TGTGCCAGCAGTGAAGCGCCGAGGAGACACGGAGATAGGTACTTC. It encodes CASSEAPRRHGDRYF. The genes are TRBV6-1 and TRBJ2-7, with D uncertain. Deletions cut 0 bases from V and 12 bases from J, with 21 bases between. CDR1 is MNHNS and CDR2 is SASEGT in the germline V gene. This CDR3 comprises 15 residues.

This clone showed up just once. The CDR3 protein is CASSLAAGGSTDTQYF. CDR3 nucleotide sequence: TGTGCCAGCAGCTTAGCGGCGGGAGGGAGCACAGATACGCAGTATTTT. The chain carries TRBV11-2 and TRBJ2-3; TRBD2 agrees at 9 bases. After removal of 1 base from V and 0 bases from J, the junction contained 2 bases not matched to a gene. The CDR3 consists of 16 residues. Germline CDR1 is SGHAT and CDR2 is FQNNGV.

CDR3 residues: CASSQVAGVGETQYF. CDR3 DNA sequence: TGCGCCAGCAGCCAGGTAGCGGGAGTCGGAGAGACCCAGTACTTC. The chain recombines TRBV4-1 with TRBJ2-5, with 9 bases aligning to TRBD2. Germline V gene sequence: CDR1 MGHRA, CDR2 YSYEKL. J gave up 4 bases and V 3 bases, and 6 bases lay outside the gene matches. This CDR3 spans 15 amino acids.